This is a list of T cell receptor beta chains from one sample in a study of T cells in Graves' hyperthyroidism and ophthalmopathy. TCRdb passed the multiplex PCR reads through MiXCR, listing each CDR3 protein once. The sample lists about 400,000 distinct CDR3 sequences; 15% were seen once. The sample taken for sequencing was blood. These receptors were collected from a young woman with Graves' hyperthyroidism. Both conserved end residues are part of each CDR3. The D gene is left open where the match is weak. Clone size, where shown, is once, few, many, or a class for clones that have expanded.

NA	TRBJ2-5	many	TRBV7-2	CASSLGSMGETQYF	TGTGCCAGCAGCTTAGGTTCGATGGGGGAGACCCAGTACTTC
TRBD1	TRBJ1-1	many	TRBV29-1	CSVRMIQGATNTEAFF	TGCAGCGTAAGAATGATACAGGGGGCAACGAACACTGAAGCTTTCTTT
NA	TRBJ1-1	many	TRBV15	CATSSVGSLGNTEAFF	TGTGCCACCAGCAGCGTAGGGAGCCTCGGGAACACTGAAGCTTTCTTT
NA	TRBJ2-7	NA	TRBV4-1	CASSLVLRESSYEQYF	TGCGCCAGCAGCCTCGTACTCAGGGAAAGCTCCTACGAGCAGTACTTC
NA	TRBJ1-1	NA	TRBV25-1	CASTPTGIHTEAFF	TGTGCCAGCACTCCTACAGGGATACACACTGAAGCTTTCTTT
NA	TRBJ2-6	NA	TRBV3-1	CASSQDHSGANVLTF	TGTGCCAGCAGCCAAGACCATTCTGGGGCCAACGTCCTGACTTTC
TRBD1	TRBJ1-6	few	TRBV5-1	CASSFDRADNSPLHF	TGCGCCAGCAGCTTCGACAGGGCCGATAATTCACCCCTCCACTTT
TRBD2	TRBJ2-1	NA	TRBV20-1	CSARKAGVEQFF	TGCAGTGCTAGAAAAGCGGGAGTTGAGCAGTTCTTC
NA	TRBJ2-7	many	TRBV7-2	CASSLAILTYEQYF	TGTGCCAGCAGCTTAGCGATCCTCACCTACGAGCAGTACTTC
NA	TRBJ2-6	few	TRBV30	CAWSKGTTGANVLTF	TGTGCCTGGAGTAAAGGGACCACTGGGGCCAACGTCCTGACTTTC
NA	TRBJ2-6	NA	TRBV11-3	CASSARANVLTF	TGTGCCAGCAGCGCCCGAGCCAACGTCCTGACTTTC
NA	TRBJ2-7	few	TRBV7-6	CASSLEGDWTAYEQYF	TGTGCCAGCAGCTTAGAAGGGGACTGGACTGCCTACGAGCAGTACTTC
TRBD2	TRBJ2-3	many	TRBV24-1	CATSEPGTSGTDTQYF	TGTGCCACCAGTGAACCCGGGACTAGCGGCACAGATACGCAGTATTTT
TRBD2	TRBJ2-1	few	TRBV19	CASSWSLAGNEQFF	TGTGCCAGTAGTTGGAGTCTAGCGGGCAATGAGCAGTTCTTC
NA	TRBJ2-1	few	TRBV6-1	CASSYKLGIEQFF	TGTGCCAGCAGTTATAAGTTGGGCATTGAGCAGTTCTTC
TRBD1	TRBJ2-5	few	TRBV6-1	CASTQDRAVLETQYF	TGTGCCAGCACCCAAGACAGGGCAGTATTAGAGACCCAGTACTTC
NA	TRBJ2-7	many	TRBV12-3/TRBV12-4	CASSLEGVEQYF	TGTGCCAGCAGCCTAGAAGGGGTCGAGCAGTACTTC
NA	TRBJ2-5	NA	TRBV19	CASSIGGRQETQYF	TGTGCCAGTAGTATAGGTGGCAGACAAGAGACCCAGTACTTC
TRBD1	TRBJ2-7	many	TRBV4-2	CASSQDPGQSYEQYF	TGTGCCAGCAGCCAAGACCCGGGACAGTCCTACGAGCAGTACTTC
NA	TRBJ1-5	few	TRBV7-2	CASSWRADQPQHF	TGTGCCAGCAGCTGGAGGGCCGATCAGCCCCAGCATTTT
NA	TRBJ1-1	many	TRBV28	CASSGSPNTEAFF	TGTGCCAGCAGTGGTAGTCCGAACACTGAAGCTTTCTTT
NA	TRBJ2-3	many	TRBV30	CAWSVNPGLRDTQYF	TGTGCCTGGAGTGTAAATCCAGGGTTGAGAGATACGCAGTATTTT
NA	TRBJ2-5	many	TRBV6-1	CASSEATGLGTETQYF	TGTGCCAGCAGTGAAGCTACGGGACTGGGGACGGAGACCCAGTACTTC
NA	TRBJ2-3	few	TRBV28	CASSLRTTTDTQYF	TGTGCCAGCAGCCTCCGGACTACCACAGATACGCAGTATTTT
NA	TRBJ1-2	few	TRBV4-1	CASSRQPTSNYGYTF	TGCGCCAGCAGCCGACAGCCTACCTCTAACTATGGCTACACCTTC
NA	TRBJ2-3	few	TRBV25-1	CASSPNLYTQYF	TGTGCCAGCAGTCCGAACCTATATACGCAGTATTTT
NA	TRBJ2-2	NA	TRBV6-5	CASSYDTGELFF	TGTGCCAGCAGTTACGACACCGGGGAGCTGTTTTTT
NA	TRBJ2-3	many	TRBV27	CASSPHGREDTDTQYF	TGTGCCAGCAGTCCCCATGGCAGGGAGGACACAGATACGCAGTATTTT
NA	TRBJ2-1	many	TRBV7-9	CASSFARSSYNEQFF	TGTGCCAGCAGCTTCGCCCGGAGCTCCTACAATGAGCAGTTCTTC
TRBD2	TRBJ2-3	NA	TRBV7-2	CASSPGLAHTDTQYF	TGTGCCAGCAGCCCCGGACTAGCCCACACAGATACGCAGTATTTT
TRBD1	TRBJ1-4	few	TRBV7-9	CASSVGTGPNEKLFF	TGTGCCAGCAGCGTCGGGACAGGGCCTAATGAAAAACTGTTTTTT
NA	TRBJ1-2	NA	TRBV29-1	CSVERQFYGYTF	TGCAGCGTTGAGAGGCAGTTCTATGGCTACACCTTC
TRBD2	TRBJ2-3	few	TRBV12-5	CASGDHRQAGGRDTQYF	TGTGCTAGTGGTGACCACCGCCAAGCGGGAGGCCGAGATACGCAGTATTTT
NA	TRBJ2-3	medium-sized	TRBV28	CASSELGEWPDTQYF	TGTGCCAGCAGCGAGCTGGGGGAGTGGCCAGATACGCAGTATTTT
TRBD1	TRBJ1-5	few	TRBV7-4	CASAFPTGGLLSNQPQHF	TGTGCCAGCGCCTTCCCCACAGGGGGCTTATTGAGCAATCAGCCCCAGCATTTT
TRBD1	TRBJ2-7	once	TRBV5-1	CASSMTGTYEQYF	TGCGCCAGCAGCATGACAGGGACCTACGAGCAGTACTTC
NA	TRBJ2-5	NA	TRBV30	CAWSLRRAQETQYF	TGTGCCTGGAGTCTGAGACGGGCCCAAGAGACCCAGTACTTC
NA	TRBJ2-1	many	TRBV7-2	CASSFSSGDLNEQFF	TGTGCCAGCAGCTTCAGTTCGGGAGACCTCAATGAGCAGTTCTTC
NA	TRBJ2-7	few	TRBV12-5	CASGLRTRGAVDYEQYF	TGTGCTAGTGGTTTGCGAACCCGTGGGGCCGTCGATTACGAGCAGTACTTC
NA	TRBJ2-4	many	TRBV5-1	CASSLATAKNIQYF	TGCGCCAGCAGCTTGGCTACAGCCAAAAACATTCAGTACTTC
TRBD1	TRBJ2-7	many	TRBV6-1	CASSSTGTSYEQYF	TGTGCCAGCAGTTCGACAGGGACCTCCTACGAGCAGTACTTC
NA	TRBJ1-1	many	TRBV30	CAWSGNRVDTEAFF	TGTGCCTGGAGTGGTAACAGGGTGGACACTGAAGCTTTCTTT
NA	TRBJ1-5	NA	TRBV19	CASSRFFVNQPQHF	TGTGCCAGTAGTAGATTTTTTGTCAATCAGCCCCAGCATTTT
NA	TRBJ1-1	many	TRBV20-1	CSARGLSNTEAFF	TGCAGTGCTAGGGGTCTCTCGAACACTGAAGCTTTCTTT
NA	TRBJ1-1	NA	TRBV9	CASGEGGYTEAFF	TGTGCCAGCGGCGAGGGCGGGTACACTGAAGCTTTCTTT